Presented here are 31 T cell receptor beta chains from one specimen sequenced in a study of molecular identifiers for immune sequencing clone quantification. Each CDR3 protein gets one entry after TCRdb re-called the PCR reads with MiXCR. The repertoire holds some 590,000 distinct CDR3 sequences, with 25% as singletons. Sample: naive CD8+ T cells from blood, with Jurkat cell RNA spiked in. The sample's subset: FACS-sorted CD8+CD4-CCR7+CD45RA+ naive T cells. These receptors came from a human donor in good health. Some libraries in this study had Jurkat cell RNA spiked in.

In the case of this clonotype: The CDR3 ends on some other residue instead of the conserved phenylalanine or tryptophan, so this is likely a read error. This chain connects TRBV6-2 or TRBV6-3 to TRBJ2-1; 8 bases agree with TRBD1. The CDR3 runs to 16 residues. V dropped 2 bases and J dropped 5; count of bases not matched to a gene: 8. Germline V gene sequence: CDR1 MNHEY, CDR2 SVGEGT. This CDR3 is CASSYPTGANNNEQFL. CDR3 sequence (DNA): TGTGCCAGCAGTTACCCGACAGGGGCCAATAACAATGAGCAGTTCCTC.

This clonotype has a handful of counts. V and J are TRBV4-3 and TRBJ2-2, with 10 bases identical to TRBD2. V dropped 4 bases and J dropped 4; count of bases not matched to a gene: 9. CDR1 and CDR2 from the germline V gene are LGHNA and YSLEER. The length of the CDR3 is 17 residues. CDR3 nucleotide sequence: TGCGCCAGCAGCCGATCTAGCGGGAGCGGGATCACCGGGGAGCTGTTTTTT. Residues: CASSRSSGSGITGELFF.

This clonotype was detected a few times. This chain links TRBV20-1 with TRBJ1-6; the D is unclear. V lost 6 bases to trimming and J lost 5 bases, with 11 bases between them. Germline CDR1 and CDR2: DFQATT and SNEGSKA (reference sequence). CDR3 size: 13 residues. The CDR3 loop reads CSAPGSHNSPLHF. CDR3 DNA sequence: TGCAGTGCGCCGGGTTCACATAATTCACCCCTCCACTTT.

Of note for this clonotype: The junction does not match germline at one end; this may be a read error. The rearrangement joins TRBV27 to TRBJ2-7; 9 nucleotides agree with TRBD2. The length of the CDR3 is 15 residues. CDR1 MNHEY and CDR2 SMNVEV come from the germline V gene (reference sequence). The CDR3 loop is CASSWSSGTVYEQCF. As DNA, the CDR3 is TGTGCCAGCAGTTGGTCTAGCGGGACGGTGTACGAGCAGTGCTTC.

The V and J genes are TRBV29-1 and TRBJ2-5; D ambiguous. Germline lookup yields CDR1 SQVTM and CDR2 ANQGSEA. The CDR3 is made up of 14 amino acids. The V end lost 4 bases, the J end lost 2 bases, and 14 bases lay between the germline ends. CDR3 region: CSVAMWRQQETQYF. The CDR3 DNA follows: TGCAGCGTTGCTATGTGGCGGCAGCAAGAGACCCAGTACTTC.

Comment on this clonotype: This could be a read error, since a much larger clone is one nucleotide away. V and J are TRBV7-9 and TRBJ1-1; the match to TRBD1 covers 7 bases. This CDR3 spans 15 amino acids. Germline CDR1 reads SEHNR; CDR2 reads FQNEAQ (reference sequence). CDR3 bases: TGTGCCAGCAGCTTAAGCCCCCAGGGGGTTGATGAAGCTCTCTTT. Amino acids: CASSLSPQGVDEALF.

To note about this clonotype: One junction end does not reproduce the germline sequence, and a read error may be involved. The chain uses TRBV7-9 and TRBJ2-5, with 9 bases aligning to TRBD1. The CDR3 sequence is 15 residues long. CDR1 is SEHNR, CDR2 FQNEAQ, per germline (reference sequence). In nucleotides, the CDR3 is TGTGCCAGCAGCTACTCCGGGACAGGGAAAGAGCCCCAGTACTTC. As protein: CASSYSGTGKEPQYF. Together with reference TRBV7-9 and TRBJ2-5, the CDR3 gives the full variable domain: DTGVSQNPRHKITKRGQNVTFRCDPISEHNRLYWYRQTLGQGPEFLTYFQNEAQLEKSRLLSDRFSAERPKGSFSTLEIQRTEQGDSAMYLCASSYSGTGKEPQYFGPGTRLLVL.

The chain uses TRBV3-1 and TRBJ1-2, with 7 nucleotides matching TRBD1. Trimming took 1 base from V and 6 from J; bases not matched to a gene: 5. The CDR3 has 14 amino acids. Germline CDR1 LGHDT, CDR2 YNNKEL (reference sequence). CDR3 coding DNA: TGTGCCAGCAGCCAAGCAGACAGGGCTCATGGCTACACCTTC. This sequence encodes CASSQADRAHGYTF.

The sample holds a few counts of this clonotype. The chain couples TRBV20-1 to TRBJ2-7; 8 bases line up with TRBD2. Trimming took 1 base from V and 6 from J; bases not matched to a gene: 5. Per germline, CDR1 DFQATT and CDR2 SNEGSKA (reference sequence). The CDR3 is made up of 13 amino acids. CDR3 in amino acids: CSARGAGDSEQYF. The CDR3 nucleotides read TGCAGTGCTAGAGGAGCGGGAGATTCCGAGCAGTACTTC.

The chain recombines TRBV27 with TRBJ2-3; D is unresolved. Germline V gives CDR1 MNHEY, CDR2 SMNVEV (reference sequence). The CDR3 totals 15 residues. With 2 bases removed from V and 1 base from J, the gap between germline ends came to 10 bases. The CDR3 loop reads CASSLLSPGTDTQYF. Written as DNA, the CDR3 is TGTGCCAGCAGTTTACTGAGCCCAGGCACAGATACGCAGTATTTT.

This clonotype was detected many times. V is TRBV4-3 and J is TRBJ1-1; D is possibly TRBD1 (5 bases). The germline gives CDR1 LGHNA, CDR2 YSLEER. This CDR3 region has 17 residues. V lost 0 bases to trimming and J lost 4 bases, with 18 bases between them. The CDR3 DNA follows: TGCGCCAGCAGCCAAGATCCGTTGGGACCGGCGCGCACTGAAGCTTTCTTT. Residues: CASSQDPLGPARTEAFF.

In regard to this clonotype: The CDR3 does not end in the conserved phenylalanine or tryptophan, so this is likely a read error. The CDR3 sequence: CATSDRDTSNGYTS. The CDR3 DNA follows: TGTGCCACCAGCGACCGGGACACCAGTAATGGCTACACCTCC. The chain uses TRBV15 and TRBJ1-2; TRBD1 might be the D (6 bases). The CDR3 consists of 14 residues. CDR1 LNHNV and CDR2 YYDKDF come from the germline V gene (reference sequence). V was pared by 5 bases and J by 6 bases, with 16 bases between.

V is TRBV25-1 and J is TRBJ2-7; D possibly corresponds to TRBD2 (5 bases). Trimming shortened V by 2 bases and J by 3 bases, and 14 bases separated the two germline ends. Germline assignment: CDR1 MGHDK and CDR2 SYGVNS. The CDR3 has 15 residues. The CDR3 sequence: CASSERGLLLYEQYF. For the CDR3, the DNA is TGTGCCAGCAGTGAACGCGGGCTTCTCCTCTACGAGCAGTACTTC.

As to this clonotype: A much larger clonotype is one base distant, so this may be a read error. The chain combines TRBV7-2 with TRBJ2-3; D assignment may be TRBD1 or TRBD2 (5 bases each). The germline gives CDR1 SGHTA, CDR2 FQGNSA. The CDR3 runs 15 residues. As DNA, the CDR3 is TGTGCCAGCAGCCTCCGGGGTCAGGGTACAGATACGCAGAATTTT. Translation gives CASSLRGQGTDTQNF.

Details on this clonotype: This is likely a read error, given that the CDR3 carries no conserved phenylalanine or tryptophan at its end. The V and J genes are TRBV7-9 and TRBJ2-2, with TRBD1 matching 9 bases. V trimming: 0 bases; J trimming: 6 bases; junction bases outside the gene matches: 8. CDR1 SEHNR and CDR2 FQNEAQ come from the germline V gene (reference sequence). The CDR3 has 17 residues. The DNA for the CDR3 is TGTGCCAGCAGCTTAGCGAGGGGACAGGGAGTCGCCGGGGAGCTGTTTCTT. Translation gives CASSLARGQGVAGELFL.

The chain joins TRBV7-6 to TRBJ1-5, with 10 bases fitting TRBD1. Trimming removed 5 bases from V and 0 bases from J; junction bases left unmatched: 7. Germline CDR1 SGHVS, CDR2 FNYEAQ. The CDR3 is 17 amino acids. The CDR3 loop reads CASSETGGLYSNQPQHF. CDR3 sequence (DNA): TGTGCCAGCAGCGAGACAGGGGGCCTATATAGCAATCAGCCCCAGCATTTT.

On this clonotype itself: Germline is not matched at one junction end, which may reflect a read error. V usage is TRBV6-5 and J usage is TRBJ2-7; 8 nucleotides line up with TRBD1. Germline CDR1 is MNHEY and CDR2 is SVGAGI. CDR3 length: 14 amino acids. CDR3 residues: CASSNADRAYEQCF. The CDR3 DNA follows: TGTGCCAGCAGCAACGCGGACAGGGCTTACGAGCAGTGCTTC.

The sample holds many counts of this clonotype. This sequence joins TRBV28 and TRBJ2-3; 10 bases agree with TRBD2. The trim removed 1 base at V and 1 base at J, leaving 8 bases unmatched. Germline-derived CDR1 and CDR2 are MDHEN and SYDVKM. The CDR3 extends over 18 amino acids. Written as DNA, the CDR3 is TGTGCCAGCAGTTTATTCTGGACTAGCGGAGGCCGCACAGATACGCAGTATTTT. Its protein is CASSLFWTSGGRTDTQYF.

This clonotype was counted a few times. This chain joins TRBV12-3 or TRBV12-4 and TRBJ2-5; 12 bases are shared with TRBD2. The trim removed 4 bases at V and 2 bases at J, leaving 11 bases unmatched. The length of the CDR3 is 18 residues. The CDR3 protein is CASSYLSRLAGEQETQYF. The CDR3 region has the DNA TGTGCCAGCAGTTACTTATCCCGACTAGCGGGGGAACAAGAGACCCAGTACTTC.

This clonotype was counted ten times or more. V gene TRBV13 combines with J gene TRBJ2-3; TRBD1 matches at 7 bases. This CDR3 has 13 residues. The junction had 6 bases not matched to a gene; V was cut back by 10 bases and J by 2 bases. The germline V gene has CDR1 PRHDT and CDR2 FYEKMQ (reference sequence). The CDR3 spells CAIPGQITDTQYF. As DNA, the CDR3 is TGTGCCATCCCGGGACAGATCACAGATACGCAGTATTTT.

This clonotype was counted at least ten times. This chain's CDR3 is CASRAYDTEAFF. The CDR3 DNA is TGCGCCAGCAGAGCTTATGACACTGAAGCTTTCTTT. This chain uses TRBV5-1 with TRBJ1-1; no firm D call. From germline, CDR1 is SGHRS and CDR2 YFSETQ. V was shortened by 5 bases and J by 3 bases, with 8 bases between the two germline ends. The length of the CDR3 is 12 residues.

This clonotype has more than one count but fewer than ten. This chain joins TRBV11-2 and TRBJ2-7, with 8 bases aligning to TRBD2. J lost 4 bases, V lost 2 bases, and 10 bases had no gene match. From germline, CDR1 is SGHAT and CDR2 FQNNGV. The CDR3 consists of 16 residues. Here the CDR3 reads CASSLFTGGGSYEQYF. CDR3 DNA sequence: TGTGCCAGCAGCTTATTTACGGGGGGGGGCTCGTACGAGCAGTACTTC.

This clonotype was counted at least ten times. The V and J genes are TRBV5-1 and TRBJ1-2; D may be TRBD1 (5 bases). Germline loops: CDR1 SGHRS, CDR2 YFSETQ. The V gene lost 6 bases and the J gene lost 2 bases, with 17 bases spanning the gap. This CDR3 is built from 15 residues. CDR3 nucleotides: TGCGCCAGCACTTTCCACCCGACAGAAAACTATGGCTACACCTTC. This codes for CASTFHPTENYGYTF.

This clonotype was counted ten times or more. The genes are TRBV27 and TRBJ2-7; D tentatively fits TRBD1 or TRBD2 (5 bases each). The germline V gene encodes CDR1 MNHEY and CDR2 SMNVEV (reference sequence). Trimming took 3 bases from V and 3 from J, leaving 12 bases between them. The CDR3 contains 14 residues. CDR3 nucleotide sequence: TGTGCCAGCAGTTTTTTGGGACCGAGCTACGAGCAGTACTTC. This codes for CASSFLGPSYEQYF.

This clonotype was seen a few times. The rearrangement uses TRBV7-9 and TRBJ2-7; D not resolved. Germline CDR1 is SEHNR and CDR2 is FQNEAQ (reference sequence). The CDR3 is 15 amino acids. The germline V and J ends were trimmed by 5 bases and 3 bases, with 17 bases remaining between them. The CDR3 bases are TGTGCCAGCAGCCCTATTAATGAGAACAGCTACGAGCAGTACTTC. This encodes CASSPINENSYEQYF.

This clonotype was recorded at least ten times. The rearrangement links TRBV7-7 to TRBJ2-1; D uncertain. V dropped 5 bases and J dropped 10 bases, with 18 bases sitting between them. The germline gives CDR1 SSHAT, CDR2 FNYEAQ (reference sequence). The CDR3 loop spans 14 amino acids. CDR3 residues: CASSPTQLTPEQFF. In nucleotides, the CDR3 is TGTGCCAGCAGCCCAACGCAACTAACGCCCGAGCAGTTCTTC.

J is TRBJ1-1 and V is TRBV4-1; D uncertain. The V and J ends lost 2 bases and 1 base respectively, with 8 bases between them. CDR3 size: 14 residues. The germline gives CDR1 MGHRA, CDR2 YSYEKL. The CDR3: CASSQTFTNTEAFF. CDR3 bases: TGCGCCAGCAGCCAAACCTTCACGAACACTGAAGCTTTCTTT.

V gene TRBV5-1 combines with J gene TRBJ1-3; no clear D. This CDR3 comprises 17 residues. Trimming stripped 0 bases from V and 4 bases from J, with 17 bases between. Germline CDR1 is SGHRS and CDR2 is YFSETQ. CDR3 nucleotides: TGCGCCAGCAGCTTGGACCTCGAGAGGGAGTACGGAAACACCATATATTTT. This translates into CASSLDLEREYGNTIYF.

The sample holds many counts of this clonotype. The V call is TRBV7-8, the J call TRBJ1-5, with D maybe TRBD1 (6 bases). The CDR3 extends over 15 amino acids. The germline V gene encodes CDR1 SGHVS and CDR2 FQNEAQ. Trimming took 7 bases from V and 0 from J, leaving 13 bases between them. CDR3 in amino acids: CASNPSGDSNQPQHF. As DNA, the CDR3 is TGTGCCAGCAACCCTTCAGGGGATAGCAATCAGCCCCAGCATTTT. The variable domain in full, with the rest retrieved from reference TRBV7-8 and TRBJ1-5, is GAGVSQSPRYKVAKRGQDVALRCDPISGHVSLFWYQQALGQGPEFLTYFQNEAQLDKSGLPSDRFFAERPEGSVSTLKIQRTQQEDSAVYLCASNPSGDSNQPQHFGDGTRLSIL.

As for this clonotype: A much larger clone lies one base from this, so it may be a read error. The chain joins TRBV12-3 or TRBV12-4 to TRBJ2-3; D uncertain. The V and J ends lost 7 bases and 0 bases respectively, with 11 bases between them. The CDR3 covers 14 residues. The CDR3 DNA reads TGTGCCAGCACCCCACGAGTTAGCACAGATACGCAGTATTTT. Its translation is CASTPRVSTDTQYF.

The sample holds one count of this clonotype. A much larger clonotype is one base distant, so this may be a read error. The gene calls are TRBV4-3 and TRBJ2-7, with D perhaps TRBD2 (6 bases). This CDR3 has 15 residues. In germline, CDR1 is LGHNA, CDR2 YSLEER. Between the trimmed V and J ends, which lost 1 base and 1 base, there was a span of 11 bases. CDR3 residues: CASSQVSRGSYEQYF. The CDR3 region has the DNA TGCGCCAGCAGCCAAGTTAGTCGGGGGTCCTACGAGCAGTACTTC.